The 9 T cell receptor beta chains below were found in one sample sequenced in a study of blood T cell repertoires in COVID-19. Assay used: immunoSEQ multiplex PCR; TCRdb lists only in-frame clones, some missing. Here the sample spans about 58,000 clones, more than 80% being singletons. Sequencing was carried out using peripheral blood. The receptors were gathered from a man aged 55 to 70 with COVID-19, enrolled during active disease.

The count of this clone is one. The chain employs TRBV4-2 and TRBJ2-1; a weak D match, TRBD2 (5 bases). The CDR3 consists of 17 residues. V lost 0 bases and J lost 0, with 12 bases in between. Germline V CDR1 and CDR2: LGHNA, YNFKEQ. The CDR3 nucleotides read TGTGCCAGCAGCCAAGAGAATGGACTGCGCTCCTACAATGAGCAGTTCTTC. Protein: CASSQENGLRSYNEQFF.

The chain joins TRBV30 to TRBJ1-1; 7 bases are a match to TRBD1. Germline lookup yields CDR1 GTSNPN and CDR2 SVGIG (reference sequence). The CDR3 is 13 amino acids. The ends lost 3 bases at V and 6 bases at J; junction bases unmatched: 7. As DNA, the CDR3 is TGTGCCTGGAGGACGACAGGGCTGGCTGAAGCTTTCTTT. This sequence encodes CAWRTTGLAEAFF. Variable domain in full (rest from reference TRBV30 and TRBJ1-1): SQTIHQWPATLVQPVGSPLSLECTVEGTSNPNLYWYRQAAGRGLQLLFYSVGIGQISSEVPQNLSASRPQDRQFILSSKKLLLSDSGFYLCAWRTTGLAEAFFGQGTRLTVV.

V and J are TRBV5-1 and TRBJ1-2, with D maybe TRBD1 (6 bases). The CDR3 spans 15 residues. Germline CDR1 and CDR2: SGHRS and YFSETQ. Trimming took 0 bases from V and 6 from J, leaving 15 bases between them. The CDR3 protein is CASSLGGQAQDGYTF. The CDR3 DNA follows: TGCGCCAGCAGCTTGGGGGGGCAGGCCCAGGATGGCTACACCTTC.

The chain couples TRBV6-6 to TRBJ1-4; D not certain. V was trimmed by 6 bases and J by 2 bases, leaving 10 bases between them. The CDR3 loop spans 14 amino acids. The germline V gene has CDR1 MNHNY and CDR2 SVGAGI (reference sequence). The CDR3 DNA is TGTGCCAGCAGCCTCGGGATTACTAATGAAAAACTGTTTTTT. This translates into CASSLGITNEKLFF.

This clone was picked up a small number of times. This chain links TRBV6-4 with TRBJ2-2; 9 bases align to TRBD1. V lost 5 bases, J lost 3 bases, and 1 base stayed unmatched. Germline CDR1 MRHNA, CDR2 SNTAGT. The CDR3 has 14 residues. CDR3 region: CASSRQGDTGELFF. CDR3 nucleotide sequence: TGTGCCAGCAGTCGACAGGGGGACACCGGGGAGCTGTTTTTT.

This clone was counted a single time. As DNA, the CDR3 is TGTGCCAGCAGCCAAGGGGAGGTAGCCAAAAACATTCAGTACTTC. This encodes CASSQGEVAKNIQYF. The V gene is TRBV3-1 (or the pseudogene TRBV3-2), the J gene TRBJ2-4; TRBD2 is a possible D gene (6 bases). The V end lost 1 base, the J end lost 0 bases, and 7 bases lay between the germline ends. Per the germline V gene, CDR1 is LGHDT and CDR2 is YNNKEL (reference sequence). This CDR3 has 15 amino acids.

The chain combines TRBV9 with TRBJ2-1; D gene unclear. Germline V lookup: CDR1 SGDLS, CDR2 YYNGEE. Trimming removed 4 bases at V and 7 bases at J, with 15 bases between. The CDR3 sequence is 14 residues long. CDR3 sequence reads: CASSPRLLRNEQFF. In DNA, the CDR3 is TGTGCCAGCAGCCCCCGACTCCTCCGGAATGAGCAGTTCTTC.

V and J are TRBV5-1 and TRBJ2-5; 12 nucleotides match TRBD2. J gave up 1 base and V 4 bases, and 5 bases lay outside the gene matches. The length of the CDR3 is 16 residues. CDR1 is SGHRS and CDR2 is YFSETQ in the germline V gene. The DNA for the CDR3 is TGCGCCAGCAGCCACAAGACTAGCGGGGGCCAAGAGACCCAGTACTTC. It codes for CASSHKTSGGQETQYF. Complete variable domain (other parts from reference TRBV5-1 and TRBJ2-5): KAGVTQTPRYLIKTRGQQVTLSCSPISGHRSVSWYQQTPGQGLQFLFEYFSETQRNKGNFPGRFSGRQFSNSRSEMNVSTLELGDSALYLCASSHKTSGGQETQYFGPGTRLLVL.

This clone was detected only a few times. The chain combines TRBV12-3 or TRBV12-4 with TRBJ2-7, with D possibly TRBD2 on 5 matching bases. This CDR3 is built from 13 residues. V gave up 5 bases and J gave up 7 bases, with 15 bases separating them. CDR3 residues: CASSPGEIWEQYF. Written as DNA, the CDR3 is TGTGCCAGCAGTCCCGGGGAGATTTGGGAGCAGTACTTC.